The rows below give T cell receptor beta chains drawn from one sample of a study of blood T cell repertoires in COVID-19. Libraries were prepared by immunoSEQ multiplex PCR; TCRdb keeps only in-frame clonotypes and omits some of them. In the table there are 90,000 to 100,000 clones, 70% to 85% of which are singletons. Sequencing was done on a sample of peripheral blood. These receptors were taken from a man in his 60s with acute or convalescent COVID-19. CDR3s include the opening cysteine and the closing phenylalanine or tryptophan. Each record gives: V gene, CDR3 protein.

V gene: TRBV27
CDR3 protein: CASSFSGRNTEAFF

V gene: TRBV3-1/TRBV3-2
CDR3 protein: CASSQAQRGRNEQFF

V gene: TRBV27
CDR3 protein: CASSLGQNTGELFF

V gene: TRBV15
CDR3 protein: CATSRDRGNSPLHF

V gene: TRBV7-9
CDR3 protein: CASSLGGWAYNEQFF

V gene: TRBV4-2
CDR3 protein: CASSHTTSGGSYEQYF

V gene: TRBV6-5
CDR3 protein: CASRPSPGAYNEQFF

V gene: TRBV3-1/TRBV3-2
CDR3 protein: CASSQDSATGISPLHF

V gene: TRBV6-5
CDR3 protein: CASIGRSNEQFF

V gene: TRBV3-1/TRBV3-2
CDR3 protein: CASSQRRAGTGIMNTEAFF

V gene: TRBV6-6
CDR3 protein: CASSYSNRNTEAFF

V gene: TRBV18
CDR3 protein: CASSPKGQGGNEQFF

V gene: TRBV18
CDR3 protein: CASSPPGATYEQYF

V gene: TRBV6-5
CDR3 protein: CASSYSRAKYGYTF

V gene: TRBV6-2/TRBV6-3
CDR3 protein: CASSYRDTNQPQHF

V gene: TRBV5-1
CDR3 protein: CASSSEGLDNQPQHF

V gene: TRBV13
CDR3 protein: CASSLEAYGYTF

V gene: TRBV11-2
CDR3 protein: CASSSTGAYEQYF

V gene: TRBV19
CDR3 protein: CASLAPGTGGGQPQHF

V gene: TRBV18
CDR3 protein: CASSLTGGRTYGYTF

V gene: TRBV28
CDR3 protein: CASSFWLAEQETQYF

V gene: TRBV7-2
CDR3 protein: CASSPLIYSGNTIYF

V gene: TRBV5-1
CDR3 protein: CASSWLQGVNTGELFF

V gene: TRBV19
CDR3 protein: CASSNRGAGETQYF

V gene: TRBV7-7
CDR3 protein: CASSLGTSDGETQYF

V gene: TRBV5-1
CDR3 protein: CASSRRLAHEQFF

V gene: TRBV5-1
CDR3 protein: CASSLSRGGQETQYF

V gene: TRBV27
CDR3 protein: CASSPGGRGPYEQYF

V gene: TRBV7-9
CDR3 protein: CASSAPGGGRLNSPLHF

V gene: TRBV28
CDR3 protein: CASTPGSHTIYF

V gene: TRBV12-3/TRBV12-4
CDR3 protein: CASSFLPNTEAFF

V gene: TRBV21-1
CDR3 protein: CASFDKSYNSPLHF

V gene: TRBV29-1
CDR3 protein: CSVEEPPYGYTF

V gene: TRBV27
CDR3 protein: CASSSQRLRDRQVYGYTF

V gene: TRBV4-1
CDR3 protein: CASSQDPTGNVNYGYTF

V gene: TRBV14
CDR3 protein: CASSQSCWGHQPQHF

V gene: TRBV3-1/TRBV3-2
CDR3 protein: CASSPAGTRYNNEKLFF

V gene: TRBV14
CDR3 protein: CASSRRDRRNEKLFF

V gene: TRBV15
CDR3 protein: CATSRGDRGTGELFF

V gene: TRBV28
CDR3 protein: CASTDDRGYGYTF

V gene: TRBV19
CDR3 protein: CASSRTGGMISTEAFF

V gene: TRBV9
CDR3 protein: CASSVRESGANVLTF

V gene: TRBV7-5
CDR3 protein: CARSLGGEGTRDRGSRYYYEQYF

V gene: TRBV6-5
CDR3 protein: CAARPSGANVLTF

V gene: TRBV11-2
CDR3 protein: CASSALGGGIGYTF

V gene: TRBV7-9
CDR3 protein: CASSLIMSSYNEQFF

V gene: TRBV7-2
CDR3 protein: CASSLGWGQGGGYTF

V gene: TRBV7-2
CDR3 protein: CASSPRVAGGPFYNEQFF

V gene: TRBV27
CDR3 protein: CASSSRDRVYGYTF

V gene: TRBV30
CDR3 protein: CAWSTWGTSGAPYNEQFF

V gene: TRBV6-1
CDR3 protein: CASSEVVRGEETQYF

V gene: TRBV3-1/TRBV3-2
CDR3 protein: CASRQSQGAGGSPLHF

V gene: TRBV27
CDR3 protein: CASSQRTGETQYF

V gene: TRBV7-2
CDR3 protein: CASSFGGGPYEQYF